Listed below are T cell receptor beta chains from one sample, sequenced in a study of read filtering for tumor transcriptome and immune sequencing. Each CDR3 protein is one row after TCRdb ran MiXCR on the reads. Of more than 45,000 distinct CDR3 sequences in the sample, approximately 18% were seen once. Material for sequencing was a population of CD138-negative cells sorted from bone marrow. These receptors originate from a donor at least 40 years old with multiple myeloma. Each CDR3 is given with its conserved first and last residue. Fields, in order: J gene, D gene, V gene, clone size, CDR3 DNA, CDR3 protein. The D gene is left open where the match is weak. Clone size is given for some rows only: seen once, a few or many times, or a class if the clone is expanded.

J: TRBJ2-1; D: TRBD2; V: TRBV11-3; size: medium-sized; DNA: TGTGCCAGCAGCTTAGATCGTGGAGCGGGAACTTACAATGAGCAGTTCTTC; CDR3: CASSLDRGAGTYNEQFF
J: TRBJ1-1; D: NA; V: TRBV5-1; size: many; DNA: TGCGCCAGCAGCCGGGGAGACGGGATGAACACTGAAGCTTTCTTT; CDR3: CASSRGDGMNTEAFF
J: TRBJ2-1; D: TRBD2; V: TRBV7-8; size: few; DNA: TGTGCCAGCAGCTTTACTAGCGGGAGCTATGAGCAGTTCTTC; CDR3: CASSFTSGSYEQFF
J: TRBJ2-1; D: NA; V: TRBV3-1; size: many; DNA: TGTGCCAGCAGCCCGTCCCGGGTAGCGATCTCCTACAATGAGCAGTTCTTC; CDR3: CASSPSRVAISYNEQFF
J: TRBJ1-1; D: NA; V: TRBV7-2; size: many; DNA: TGTGCCAGCAGCTTAGGGAGGAACACTGAAGCTTTCTTT; CDR3: CASSLGRNTEAFF
J: TRBJ2-4; D: TRBD1; V: TRBV10-2; size: few; DNA: TGCGCCAGCAGTCCCGGGACAGGGGCCGCCCAAAAGGGACTTTTAGCCAAAAACATTCAGTACTTC; CDR3: CASSPGTGAAQKGLLAKNIQYF
J: TRBJ2-7; D: NA; V: TRBV7-9; size: many; DNA: TGTGCCAGCAGCTTAGAGGCAAACGAGCAGTACTTC; CDR3: CASSLEANEQYF
J: TRBJ2-1; D: NA; V: TRBV2; size: many; DNA: TGTGCCAGCGCCGCGGGACACCTCTCCTACAATGAGCAGTTCTTC; CDR3: CASAAGHLSYNEQFF
J: TRBJ1-4; D: NA; V: TRBV19; size: many; DNA: TGTGCCAGTAAGATGCTACAGTCTAATGAAAAACTGTTTTTT; CDR3: CASKMLQSNEKLFF
J: TRBJ1-1; D: NA; V: TRBV4-2; size: many; DNA: TGTGCCAGCAGCCAAGGAGTGCCAAGTCGTTGGTCGGGCACTGAAGCTTTCTTT; CDR3: CASSQGVPSRWSGTEAFF
J: TRBJ2-3; D: NA; V: TRBV19; size: many; DNA: TGTGCCAGTAGTATCCGCCGGGGAGATACGCAGTATTTT; CDR3: CASSIRRGDTQYF
J: TRBJ2-5; D: NA; V: TRBV6-6; size: many; DNA: TGTGCCAGCCTTAGGAACAGGGCGGAGACCCAGTACTTC; CDR3: CASLRNRAETQYF
J: TRBJ2-1; D: NA; V: TRBV7-2; size: many; DNA: TGTGCCAGCAGCTTAGCGGTGACGGGACCCAACCCGATTGGGTTCTTC; CDR3: CASSLAVTGPNPIGFF
J: TRBJ2-1; D: NA; V: TRBV2; size: many; DNA: TGTGCCAGCAGCGCCGACACAAGCTCCTACAATGAGCAGTTCTTC; CDR3: CASSADTSSYNEQFF
J: TRBJ2-5; D: NA; V: TRBV7-2; size: many; DNA: TGTGCCAGCAGCTTGGGCCCTCAAGAGACCCAGTACTTC; CDR3: CASSLGPQETQYF
J: TRBJ2-3; D: NA; V: TRBV19; size: many; DNA: TGTGCCAGTAGTATTGGGGATACGCAGTATTTT; CDR3: CASSIGDTQYF
J: TRBJ1-5; D: NA; V: TRBV6-2/TRBV6-3; size: NA; DNA: TGTGCCAGCAGTACGGGGAATCAGCCCCAGCATTTT; CDR3: CASSTGNQPQHF
J: TRBJ2-1; D: TRBD2; V: TRBV5-1; size: many; DNA: TGCGCCAGCAGCCGGGACCCTCGGACTAGCGGGTTCTACAATGAGCAGTTCTTC; CDR3: CASSRDPRTSGFYNEQFF
J: TRBJ2-1; D: TRBD2; V: TRBV12-3/TRBV12-4; size: many; DNA: TGTGCCAGCAGTTTTCGCGGGAGGGCCGGGAATGAGCAGTTCTTC; CDR3: CASSFRGRAGNEQFF
J: TRBJ2-2; D: NA; V: TRBV29-1; size: many; DNA: TGCAGCGTCCAACAGAACACCGGGGAGCTGTTTTTT; CDR3: CSVQQNTGELFF